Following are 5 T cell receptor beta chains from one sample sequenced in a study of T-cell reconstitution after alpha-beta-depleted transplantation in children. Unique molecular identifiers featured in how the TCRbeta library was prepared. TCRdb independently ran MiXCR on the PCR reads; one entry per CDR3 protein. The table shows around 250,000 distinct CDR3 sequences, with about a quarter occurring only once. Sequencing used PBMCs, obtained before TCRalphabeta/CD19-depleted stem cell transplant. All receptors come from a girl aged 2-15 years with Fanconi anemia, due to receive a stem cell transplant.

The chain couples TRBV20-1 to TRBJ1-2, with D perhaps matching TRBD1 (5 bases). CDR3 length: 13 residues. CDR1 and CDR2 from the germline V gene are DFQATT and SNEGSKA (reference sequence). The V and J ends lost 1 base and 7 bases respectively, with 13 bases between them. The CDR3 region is CSARGRDARGYTF. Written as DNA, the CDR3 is TGCAGTGCTAGAGGTCGGGACGCACGTGGCTACACCTTC.

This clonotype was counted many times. CDR3 DNA: TGCAGCGTTGTCGGTGGAAACACCATATATTTT. It is translated as CSVVGGNTIYF. The chain carries TRBV29-1 and TRBJ1-3, with D unresolved. The germline CDR1 and CDR2 sequences are SQVTM and ANQGSEA. Trimming left V 4 bases short and J 3 bases short, with 4 bases between. This CDR3 contains 11 residues.

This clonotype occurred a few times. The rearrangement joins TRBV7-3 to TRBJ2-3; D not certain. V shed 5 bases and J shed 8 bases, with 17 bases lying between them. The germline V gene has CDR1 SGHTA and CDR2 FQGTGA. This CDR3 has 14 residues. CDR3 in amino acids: CASSDELWPVTQYF. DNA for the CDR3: TGTGCCAGCAGCGACGAATTATGGCCCGTTACGCAGTATTTT.

The CDR3, as DNA: TGTGCCAGCCGCGGACTAGCCCATGAGCAGTTCTTC. Protein product: CASRGLAHEQFF. The chain combines TRBV6-2 or TRBV6-3 with TRBJ2-1, with TRBD2 identical over 8 bases. The V and J ends lost 8 bases and 8 bases, in that order; junction bases with no gene match: 5. This CDR3 has 12 residues. In germline, CDR1 is MNHEY, CDR2 SVGEGT.

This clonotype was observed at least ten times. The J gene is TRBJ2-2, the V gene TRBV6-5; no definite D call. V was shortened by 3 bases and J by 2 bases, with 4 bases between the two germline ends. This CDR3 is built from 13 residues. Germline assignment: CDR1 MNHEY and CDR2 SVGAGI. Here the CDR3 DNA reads TGTGCCAGCAGTTATGTCAACACCGGGGAGCTGTTTTTT. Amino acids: CASSYVNTGELFF.